A selection of T cell receptor beta chains follows, all from one sample in a study of blood T cell repertoires in COVID-19. The protocol was immunoSEQ multiplex PCR, while the TCRdb copy is restricted to in-frame clones and leaves out a portion. The sample lists roughly 130,000 clones, roughly 83% seen once, with around 5.5% in the top ten. The sequencing input was PBMCs or T cells enriched from blood (not recorded which). The receptors come from a man aged 35-49 years with acute COVID-19. Each CDR3 is given without its conserved first and last residue.

v_call cdr3_length cdr3_aa
TRBV4-2 14 ASSQAGLRGRYEQY
TRBV28 11 ASSPQDGYGYT
TRBV29-1 10 SADIYTGELF
TRBV6-2/TRBV6-3 14 ASSWVGLGSTGELF
TRBV10-2 11 ASSELGTVEAF
TRBV25-1 14 ASSDNFETSTDTQY
TRBV11-3 17 ASSLGAGQGFSGANVLT
TRBV5-1 11 ASSGGASDEAF
TRBV30 12 AWRELVDSGELF
TRBV3-1/TRBV3-2 13 ASSQGASESYEQY
TRBV4-3 13 ASSPGTASANEQF
TRBV19 12 ASSMVLAGGEQY
TRBV6-2/TRBV6-3 14 ASSYGSGGHRETQY
TRBV18 13 ASSRTTGTGNTIY
TRBV15 11 ATSRERNTEAF
TRBV28 13 ASRATGTSGYEQY
TRBV5-4 15 ASSLGGGRQGAYEQY
TRBV30 12 AWSVDSFDTEAF
TRBV6-4 14 ASSRRTAHSGNTIY
TRBV6-5 13 ASREGPQGGYGYT
TRBV19 12 ASSTRRGHQPQH
TRBV9 18 ASSVAVPDRTDNIFYGYT
TRBV5-1 13 ASSPGGGYQETQY
TRBV11-2 11 ASSFSDSQTQY
TRBV10-3 18 AIRGDTTDTSGTNTGELF
TRBV12-3/TRBV12-4 10 ASSSTTGDRY
TRBV28 8 ASTGNEQY
TRBV28 13 ASNSPQGGTEKLF
TRBV9 12 ASSRDSSNQPQH
TRBV19 16 ASRPLDRGGLSSYEQY
TRBV24-1 13 ATSGGGTGDREQY
TRBV7-9 14 ASSLFSGGTYNEQF
TRBV10-3 11 AIRLGQGDEQY
TRBV19 14 ASSIGTGGLGYGYT
TRBV28 14 ASSPQQGFGNQPQH
TRBV5-6 14 ASSWTRDRSGVGYT
TRBV2 12 ASSRDRVLGGYT
TRBV19 12 ASSIREYNQPQH
TRBV28 14 ASSPAKLGMFQPQH
TRBV7-9 12 ASSFKRDTDTQY
TRBV10-3 15 AISGGTGGVLYNEQF
TRBV5-1 15 ASRPGLAGGIQETQY
TRBV6-2/TRBV6-3 9 ASSYGPKQY
TRBV30 8 AFWAYGYT